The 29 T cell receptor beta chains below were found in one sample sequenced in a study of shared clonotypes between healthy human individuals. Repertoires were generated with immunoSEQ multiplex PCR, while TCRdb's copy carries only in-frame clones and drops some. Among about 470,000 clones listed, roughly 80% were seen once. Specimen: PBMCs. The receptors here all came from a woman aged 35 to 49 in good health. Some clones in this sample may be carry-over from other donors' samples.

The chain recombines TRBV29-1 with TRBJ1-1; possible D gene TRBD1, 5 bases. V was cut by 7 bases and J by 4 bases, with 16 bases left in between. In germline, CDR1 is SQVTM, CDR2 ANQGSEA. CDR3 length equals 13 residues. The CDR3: CSGMTEIGTEAFF. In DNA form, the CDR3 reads TGCAGCGGTATGACAGAGATTGGCACTGAAGCTTTCTTT.

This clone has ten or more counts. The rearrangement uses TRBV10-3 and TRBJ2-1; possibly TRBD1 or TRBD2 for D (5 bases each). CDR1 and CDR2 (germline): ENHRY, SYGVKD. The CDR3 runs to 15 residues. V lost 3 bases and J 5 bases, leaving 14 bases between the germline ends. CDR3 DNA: TGTGCCATCAGTGACCTGGGGGAGTCTAACAATGAGCAGTTCTTC. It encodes CAISDLGESNNEQFF.

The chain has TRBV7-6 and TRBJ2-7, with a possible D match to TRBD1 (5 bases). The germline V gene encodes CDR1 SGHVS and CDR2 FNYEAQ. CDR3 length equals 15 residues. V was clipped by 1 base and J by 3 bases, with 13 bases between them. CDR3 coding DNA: TGTGCCAGCAGCTTAGGGGTGGGCAGGGACTACGAGCAGTACTTC. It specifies CASSLGVGRDYEQYF.

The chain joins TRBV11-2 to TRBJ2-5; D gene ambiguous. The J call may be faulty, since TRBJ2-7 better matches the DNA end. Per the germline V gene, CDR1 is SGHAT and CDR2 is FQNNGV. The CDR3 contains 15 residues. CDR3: CASSNRVSGHYEQYF. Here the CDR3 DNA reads TGTGCCAGCAGCAATAGGGTGTCCGGGCACTACGAGCAGTACTTC.

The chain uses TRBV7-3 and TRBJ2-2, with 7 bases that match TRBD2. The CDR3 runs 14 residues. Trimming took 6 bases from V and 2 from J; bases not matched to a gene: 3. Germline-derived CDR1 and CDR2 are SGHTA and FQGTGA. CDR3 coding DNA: TGTGCCAGCAGGACTAGCCAAAACACCGGGGAGCTGTTTTTT. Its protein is CASRTSQNTGELFF.

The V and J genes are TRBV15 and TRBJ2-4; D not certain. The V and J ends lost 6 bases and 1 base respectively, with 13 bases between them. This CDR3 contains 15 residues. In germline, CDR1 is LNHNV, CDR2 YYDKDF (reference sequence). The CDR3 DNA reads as TGTGCCACCAGTAAGGGATCTACGGCCAAAAACATTCAGTACTTC. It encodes CATSKGSTAKNIQYF. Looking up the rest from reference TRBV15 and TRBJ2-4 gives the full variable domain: DAMVIQNPRYQVTQFGKPVTLSCSQTLNHNVMYWYQQKSSQAPKLLFHYYDKDFNNEADTPDNFQSRRPNTSFCFLDIRSPGLGDTAMYLCATSKGSTAKNIQYFGAGTRLSVL.

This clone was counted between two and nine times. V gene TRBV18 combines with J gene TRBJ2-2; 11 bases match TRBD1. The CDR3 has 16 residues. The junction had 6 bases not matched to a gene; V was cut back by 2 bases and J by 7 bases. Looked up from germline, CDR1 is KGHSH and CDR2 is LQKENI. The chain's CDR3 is CASSPTDRGQGGELFF. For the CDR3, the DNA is TGTGCCAGCTCACCAACGGACAGGGGGCAAGGCGGGGAGCTGTTTTTT.

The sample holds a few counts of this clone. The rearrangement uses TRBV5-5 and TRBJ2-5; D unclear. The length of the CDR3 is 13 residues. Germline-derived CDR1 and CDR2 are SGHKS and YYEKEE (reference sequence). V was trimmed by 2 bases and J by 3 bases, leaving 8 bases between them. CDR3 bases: TGTGCCAGCAGCTTCTTGGCAGAAGAGACCCAGTACTTC. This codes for CASSFLAEETQYF.

Here the CDR3 reads CSVGRRLAGDREQFF. The DNA for the CDR3 is TGCAGCGTCGGCCGAAGGCTAGCGGGAGACAGGGAGCAGTTCTTC. The V and J genes are TRBV29-1 and TRBJ2-1; 10 positions agree with TRBD2. V lost 6 bases and J lost 10; bases outside the gene matches: 15. CDR3 length: 15 residues. CDR1 SQVTM and CDR2 ANQGSEA come from the germline V gene.

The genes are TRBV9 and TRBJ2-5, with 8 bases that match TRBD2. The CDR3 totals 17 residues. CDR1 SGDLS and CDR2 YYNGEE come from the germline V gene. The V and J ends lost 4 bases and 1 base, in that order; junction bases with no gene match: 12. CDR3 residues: CASSIAGSGRPQETQYF. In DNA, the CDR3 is TGTGCCAGCAGCATAGCCGGGAGCGGGAGACCCCAAGAGACCCAGTACTTC.

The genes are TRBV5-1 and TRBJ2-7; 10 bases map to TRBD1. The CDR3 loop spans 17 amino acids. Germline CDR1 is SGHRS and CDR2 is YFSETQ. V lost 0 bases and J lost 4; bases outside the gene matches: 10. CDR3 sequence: CASSLGPTGTGEYEQYF. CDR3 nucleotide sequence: TGCGCCAGCAGCTTGGGCCCAACCGGGACAGGGGAGTACGAGCAGTACTTC.

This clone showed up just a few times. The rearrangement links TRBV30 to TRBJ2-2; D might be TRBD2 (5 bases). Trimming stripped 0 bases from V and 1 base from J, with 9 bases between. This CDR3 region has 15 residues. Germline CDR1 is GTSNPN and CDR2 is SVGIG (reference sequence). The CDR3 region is CAWSVMGRNTGELFF. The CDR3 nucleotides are TGTGCCTGGAGTGTTATGGGGAGGAACACCGGGGAGCTGTTTTTT.

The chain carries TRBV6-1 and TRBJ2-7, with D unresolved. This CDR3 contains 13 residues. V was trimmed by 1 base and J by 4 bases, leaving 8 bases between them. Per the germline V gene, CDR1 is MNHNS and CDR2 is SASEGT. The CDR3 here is CASSEGTEYEQYF. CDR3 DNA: TGTGCCAGCAGTGAAGGGACCGAGTACGAGCAGTACTTC.

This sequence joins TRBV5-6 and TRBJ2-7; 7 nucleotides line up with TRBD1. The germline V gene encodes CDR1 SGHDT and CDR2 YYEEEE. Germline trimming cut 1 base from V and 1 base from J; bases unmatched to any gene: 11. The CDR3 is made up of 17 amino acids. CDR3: CASSLSGTVYKSYEQYF. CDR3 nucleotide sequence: TGTGCCAGCAGCTTGTCCGGGACAGTCTACAAATCCTACGAGCAGTACTTC.

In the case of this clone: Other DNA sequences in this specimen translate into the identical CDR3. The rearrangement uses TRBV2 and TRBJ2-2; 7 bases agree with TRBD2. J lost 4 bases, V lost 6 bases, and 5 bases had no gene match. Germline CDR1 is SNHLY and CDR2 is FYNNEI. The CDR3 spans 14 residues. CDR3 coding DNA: TGTGCCAGCAGCATTCTAGCGGCCACCGGGGAGCTGTTTTTT. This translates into CASSILAATGELFF.

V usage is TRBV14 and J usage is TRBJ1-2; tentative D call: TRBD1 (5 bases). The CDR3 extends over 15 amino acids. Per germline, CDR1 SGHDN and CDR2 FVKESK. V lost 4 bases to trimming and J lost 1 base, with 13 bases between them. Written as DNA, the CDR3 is TGTGCCAGCAGCCCCAACCGGGACGTTAACTATGGCTACACCTTC. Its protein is CASSPNRDVNYGYTF.

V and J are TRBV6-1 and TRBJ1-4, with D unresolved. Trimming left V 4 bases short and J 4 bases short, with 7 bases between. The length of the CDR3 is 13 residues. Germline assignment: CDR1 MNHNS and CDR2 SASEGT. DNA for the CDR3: TGTGCCAGCAGTGTAGGGCTTAATGAAAAACTGTTTTTT. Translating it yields CASSVGLNEKLFF.

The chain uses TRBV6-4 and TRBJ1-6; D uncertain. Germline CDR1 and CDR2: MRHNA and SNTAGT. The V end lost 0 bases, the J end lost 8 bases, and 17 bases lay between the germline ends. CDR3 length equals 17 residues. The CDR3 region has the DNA TGTGCCAGCAGTGACTCGACTGACGTTGCCGCCGATTCACCCCTCCACTTT. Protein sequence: CASSDSTDVAADSPLHF.

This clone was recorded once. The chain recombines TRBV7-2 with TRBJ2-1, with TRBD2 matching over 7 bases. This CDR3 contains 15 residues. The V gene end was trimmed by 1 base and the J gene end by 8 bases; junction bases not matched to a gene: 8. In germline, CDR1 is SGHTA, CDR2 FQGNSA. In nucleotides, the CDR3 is TGTGCCAGCAGCTTAGTGGGAACTAGCGCGGATGAGCAGTTCTTC. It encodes CASSLVGTSADEQFF.

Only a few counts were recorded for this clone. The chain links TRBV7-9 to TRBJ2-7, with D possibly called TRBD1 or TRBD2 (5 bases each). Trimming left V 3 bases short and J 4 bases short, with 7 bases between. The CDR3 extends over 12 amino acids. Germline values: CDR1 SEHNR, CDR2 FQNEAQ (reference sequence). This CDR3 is CASSFGTYEQYF. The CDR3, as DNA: TGTGCCAGCAGCTTCGGGACGTACGAGCAGTACTTC.

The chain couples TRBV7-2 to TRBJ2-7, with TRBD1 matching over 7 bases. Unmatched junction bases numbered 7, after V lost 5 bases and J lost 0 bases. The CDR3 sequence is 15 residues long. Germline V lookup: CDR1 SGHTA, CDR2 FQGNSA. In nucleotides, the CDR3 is TGTGCCAGCAGCAGATCGACAGGGAACTCCTACGAGCAGTACTTC. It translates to CASSRSTGNSYEQYF.

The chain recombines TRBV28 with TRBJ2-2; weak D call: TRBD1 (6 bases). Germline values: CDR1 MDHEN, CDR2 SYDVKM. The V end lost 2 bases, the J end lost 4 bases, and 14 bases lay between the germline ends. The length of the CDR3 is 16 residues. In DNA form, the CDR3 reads TGTGCCAGCAGTTTACTCGCACAGGGAAGCACCGGGGAGCTGTTTTTT. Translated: CASSLLAQGSTGELFF.

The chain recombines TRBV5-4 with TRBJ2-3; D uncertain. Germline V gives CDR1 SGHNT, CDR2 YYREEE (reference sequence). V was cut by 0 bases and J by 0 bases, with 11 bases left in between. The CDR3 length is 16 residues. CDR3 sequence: CASSLAGQTSTDTQYF. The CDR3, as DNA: TGTGCCAGCAGCTTGGCCGGGCAGACAAGCACAGATACGCAGTATTTT.

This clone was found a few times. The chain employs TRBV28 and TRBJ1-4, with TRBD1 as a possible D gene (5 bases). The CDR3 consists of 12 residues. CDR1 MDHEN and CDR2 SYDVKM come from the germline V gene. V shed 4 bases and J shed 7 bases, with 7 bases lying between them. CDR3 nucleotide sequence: TGTGCCAGCAGTTCAGGGTTTGAAAAACTGTTTTTT. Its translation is CASSSGFEKLFF.

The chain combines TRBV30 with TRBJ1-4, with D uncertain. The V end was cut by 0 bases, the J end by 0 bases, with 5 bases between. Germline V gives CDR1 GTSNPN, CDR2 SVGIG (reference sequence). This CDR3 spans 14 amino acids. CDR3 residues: CAWSVGTTNEKLFF. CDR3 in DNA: TGTGCCTGGAGTGTAGGCACAACTAATGAAAAACTGTTTTTT.

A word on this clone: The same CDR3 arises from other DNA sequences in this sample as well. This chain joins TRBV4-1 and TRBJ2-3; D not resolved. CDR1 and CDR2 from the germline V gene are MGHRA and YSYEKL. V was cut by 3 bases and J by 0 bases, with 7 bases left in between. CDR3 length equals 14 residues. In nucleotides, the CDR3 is TGCGCCAGCAGCCAGGTACTGAGCACAGATACGCAGTATTTT. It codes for CASSQVLSTDTQYF.

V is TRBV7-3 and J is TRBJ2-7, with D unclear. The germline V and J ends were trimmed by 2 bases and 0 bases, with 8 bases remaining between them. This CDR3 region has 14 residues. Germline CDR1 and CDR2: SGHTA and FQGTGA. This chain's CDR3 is CASSLGRNSYEQYF. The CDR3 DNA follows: TGTGCCAGCAGCTTAGGCAGGAACTCCTACGAGCAGTACTTC.

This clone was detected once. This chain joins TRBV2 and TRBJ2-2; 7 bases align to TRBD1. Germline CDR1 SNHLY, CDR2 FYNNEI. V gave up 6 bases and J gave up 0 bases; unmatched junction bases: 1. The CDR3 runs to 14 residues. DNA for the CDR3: TGTGCCAGCAGGGGACAGTCGAACACCGGGGAGCTGTTTTTT. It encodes CASRGQSNTGELFF.

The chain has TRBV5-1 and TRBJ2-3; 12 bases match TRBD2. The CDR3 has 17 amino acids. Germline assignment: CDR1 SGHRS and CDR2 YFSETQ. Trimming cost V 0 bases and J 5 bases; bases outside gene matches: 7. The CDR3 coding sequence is TGCGCCAGCAGCTTGGAAACTAGCGGGAGGTTAGGAGATACGCAGTATTTT. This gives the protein CASSLETSGRLGDTQYF. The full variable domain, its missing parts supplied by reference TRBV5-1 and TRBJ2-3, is KAGVTQTPRYLIKTRGQQVTLSCSPISGHRSVSWYQQTPGQGLQFLFEYFSETQRNKGNFPGRFSGRQFSNSRSEMNVSTLELGDSALYLCASSLETSGRLGDTQYFGPGTRLTVL.